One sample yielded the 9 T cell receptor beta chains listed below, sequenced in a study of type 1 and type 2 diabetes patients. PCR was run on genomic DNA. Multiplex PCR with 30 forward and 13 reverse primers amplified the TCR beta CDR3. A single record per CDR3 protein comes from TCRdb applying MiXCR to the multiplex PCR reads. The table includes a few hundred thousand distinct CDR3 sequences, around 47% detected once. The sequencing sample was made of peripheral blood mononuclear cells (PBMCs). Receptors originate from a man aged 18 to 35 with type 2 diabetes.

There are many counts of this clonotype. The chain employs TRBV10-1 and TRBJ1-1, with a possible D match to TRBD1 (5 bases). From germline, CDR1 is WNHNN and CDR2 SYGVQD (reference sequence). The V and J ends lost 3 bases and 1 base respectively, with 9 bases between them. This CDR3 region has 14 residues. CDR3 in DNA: TGCGCCAGCAGTGAAGGGGTAGGGAACACTGAAGCTTTCTTT. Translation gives CASSEGVGNTEAFF.

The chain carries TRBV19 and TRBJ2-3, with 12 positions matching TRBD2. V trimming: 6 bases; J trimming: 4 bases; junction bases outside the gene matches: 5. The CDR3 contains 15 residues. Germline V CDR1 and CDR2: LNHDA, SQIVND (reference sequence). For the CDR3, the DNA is TGTGCCAGTAGCCGACTAGCGGGAGTTCCAGATACGCAGTATTTT. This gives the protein CASSRLAGVPDTQYF.

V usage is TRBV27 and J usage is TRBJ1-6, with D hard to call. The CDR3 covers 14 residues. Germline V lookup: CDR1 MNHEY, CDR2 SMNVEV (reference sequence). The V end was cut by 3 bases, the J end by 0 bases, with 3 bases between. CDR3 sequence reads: CASSFSSYNSPLHF. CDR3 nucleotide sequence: TGTGCCAGCAGTTTCAGCTCCTATAATTCACCCCTCCACTTT.

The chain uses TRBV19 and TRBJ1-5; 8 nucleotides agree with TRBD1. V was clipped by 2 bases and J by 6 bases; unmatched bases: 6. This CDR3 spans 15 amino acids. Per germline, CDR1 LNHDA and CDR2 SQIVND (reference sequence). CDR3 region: CASSIKPGGVQPQHF. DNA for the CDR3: TGTGCCAGTAGTATAAAGCCAGGGGGCGTTCAGCCCCAGCATTTT.

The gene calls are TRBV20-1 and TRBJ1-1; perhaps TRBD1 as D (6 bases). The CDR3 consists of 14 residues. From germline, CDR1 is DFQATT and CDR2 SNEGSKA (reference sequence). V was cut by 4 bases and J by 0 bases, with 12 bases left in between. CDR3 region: CSATVGTLNTEAFF. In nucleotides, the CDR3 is TGCAGTGCTACCGTCGGGACACTGAACACTGAAGCTTTCTTT.

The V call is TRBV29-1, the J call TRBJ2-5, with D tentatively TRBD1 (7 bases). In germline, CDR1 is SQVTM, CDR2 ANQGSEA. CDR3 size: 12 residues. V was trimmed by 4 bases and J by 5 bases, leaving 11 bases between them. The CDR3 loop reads CSVARGVETQYF. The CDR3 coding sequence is TGCAGCGTTGCCAGGGGGGTCGAGACCCAGTACTTC. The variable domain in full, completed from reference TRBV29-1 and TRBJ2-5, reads SAVISQKPSRDICQRGTSLTIQCQVDSQVTMMFWYRQQPGQSLTLIATANQGSEATYESGFVIDKFPISRPNLTFSTLTVSNMSPEDSSIYLCSVARGVETQYFGPGTRLLVL.

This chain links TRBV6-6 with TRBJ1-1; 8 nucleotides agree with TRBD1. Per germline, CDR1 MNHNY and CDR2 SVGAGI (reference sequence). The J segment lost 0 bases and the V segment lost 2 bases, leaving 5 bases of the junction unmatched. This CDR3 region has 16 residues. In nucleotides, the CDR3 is TGTGCCAGCAGTTACGAAAACAGGGGGATGAACACTGAAGCTTTCTTT. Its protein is CASSYENRGMNTEAFF.

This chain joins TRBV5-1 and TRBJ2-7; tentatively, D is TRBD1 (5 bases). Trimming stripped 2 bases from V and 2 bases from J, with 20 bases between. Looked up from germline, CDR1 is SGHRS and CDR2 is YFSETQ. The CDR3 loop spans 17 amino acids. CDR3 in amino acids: CASSFRSGYVKTYEQYF. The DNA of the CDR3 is TGCGCCAGCAGCTTTCGGTCAGGGTACGTCAAAACCTACGAGCAGTACTTC.

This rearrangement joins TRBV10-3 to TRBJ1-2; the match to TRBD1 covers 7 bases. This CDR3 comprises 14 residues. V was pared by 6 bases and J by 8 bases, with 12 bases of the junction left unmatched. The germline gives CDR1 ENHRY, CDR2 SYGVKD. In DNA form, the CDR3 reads TGTGCCATCAGAGCCCGGGACAGCCAAGGAGGCTACACCTTC. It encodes CAIRARDSQGGYTF.